This T cell receptor (beta chain) was recovered during a study of radiation and T cells in renal cell carcinoma. The sample's time point: blood 4 weeks post-SBRT, at nephrectomy. Treatment in this sample: 15 Gy SBRT to primary tumor, nephrectomy 4 weeks later. Trimming took off 1 base at V and 1 base at J, with 9 bases between the two ends. Germline assignment: CDR1 SGHNT and CDR2 YENEEA. This CDR3 comprises 15 residues. The data were produced by immunoSEQ multiplex PCR, yet TCRdb's version contains in-frame clones alone and is incomplete. The repertoire consists of approximately 70,000 clones, with approximately 80% occurring once and the leading ten covering 6% to 7%.

The sequenced sample was blood, obtained from a patient whose treatment included radiotherapy and nephrectomy. The rearrangement links TRBV11-3 to TRBJ2-3; tentatively, D is TRBD1 (5 bases). The sequence was collected from a man in his 60s with renal cell carcinoma. The CDR3 here is CASSLGQPGTDTQYF. For the CDR3, the DNA is TGTGCCAGCAGCTTAGGACAGCCCGGCACAGATACGCAGTATTTT.